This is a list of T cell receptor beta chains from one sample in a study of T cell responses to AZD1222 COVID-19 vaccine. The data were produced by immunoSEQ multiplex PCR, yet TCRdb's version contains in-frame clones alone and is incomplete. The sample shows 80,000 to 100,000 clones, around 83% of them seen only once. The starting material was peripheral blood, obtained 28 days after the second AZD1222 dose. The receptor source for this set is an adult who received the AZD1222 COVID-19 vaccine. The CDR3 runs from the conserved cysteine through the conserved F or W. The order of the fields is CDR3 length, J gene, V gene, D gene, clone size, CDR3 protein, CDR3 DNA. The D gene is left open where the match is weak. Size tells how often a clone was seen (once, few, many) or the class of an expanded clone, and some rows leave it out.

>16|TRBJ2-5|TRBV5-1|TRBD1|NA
CASSRTGTGEEETQYF
TGCGCCAGCAGCAGGACCGGGACAGGGGAAGAAGAGACCCAGTACTTC
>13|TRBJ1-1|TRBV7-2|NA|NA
CASSLTVNTEAFF
TGTGCCAGCAGCCTCACAGTGAACACTGAAGCTTTCTTT
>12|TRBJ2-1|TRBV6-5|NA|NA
CASSTPYNEQFF
TGTGCCAGCAGCACCCCATACAATGAGCAGTTCTTC
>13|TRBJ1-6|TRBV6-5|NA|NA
CASTEGLNSPLHF
TGTGCCAGCACGGAGGGTCTGAATTCACCCCTCCACTTT
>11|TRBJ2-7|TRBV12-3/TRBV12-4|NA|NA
CASSSAYEQYF
TGTGCCAGCAGTTCCGCCTACGAGCAGTACTTC
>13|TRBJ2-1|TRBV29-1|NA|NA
CSVEGDGLNEQFF
TGCAGCGTTGAAGGGGATGGGCTGAATGAGCAGTTCTTC
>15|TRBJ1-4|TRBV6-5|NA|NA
CASSSGAGEAEKLFF
TGTGCCAGCAGTTCCGGGGCAGGAGAGGCTGAAAAACTGTTTTTT
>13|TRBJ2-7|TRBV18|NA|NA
CASSPQGYYEQYF
TGTGCCAGCTCACCTCAGGGGTACTACGAGCAGTACTTC
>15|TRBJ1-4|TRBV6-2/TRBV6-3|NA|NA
CASSAPSHGKEKLFF
TGTGCCAGCAGTGCCCCTAGCCACGGGAAGGAAAAACTGTTTTTT
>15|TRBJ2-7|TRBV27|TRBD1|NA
CASAPGTGRTYEQYF
TGTGCCAGCGCCCCTGGGACAGGCCGAACCTACGAGCAGTACTTC
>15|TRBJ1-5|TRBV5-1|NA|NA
CASSRLGDSNQPQHF
TGCGCCAGCAGCCGGCTCGGGGATAGCAATCAGCCCCAGCATTTT
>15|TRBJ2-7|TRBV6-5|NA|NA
CASSYSLQGSYEQYF
TGTGCCAGCAGTTACTCCCTCCAGGGCTCCTACGAGCAGTACTTC
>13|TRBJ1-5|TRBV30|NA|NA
CAWSRDKEQPQHF
TGTGCCTGGAGTCGGGACAAAGAGCAGCCCCAGCATTTT
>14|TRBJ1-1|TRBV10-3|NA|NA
CAISESISNTEAFF
TGTGCCATCAGTGAGTCGATTTCCAACACTGAAGCTTTCTTT
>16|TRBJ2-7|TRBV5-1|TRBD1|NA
CASSSHGTGGSGEQYF
TGCGCCAGCAGCTCGCACGGGACAGGGGGCTCGGGTGAGCAGTACTTC
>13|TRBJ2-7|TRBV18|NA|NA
CASSPPSLGEQYF
TGTGCCAGCTCACCACCTTCCTTAGGGGAGCAGTACTTC
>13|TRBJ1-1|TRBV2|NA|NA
CASSKGRNTEAFF
TGTGCCAGCAGTAAAGGACGGAACACTGAAGCTTTCTTT
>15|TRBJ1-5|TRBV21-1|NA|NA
CASIIGVYSNQPQHF
TGTGCCAGCATCATAGGGGTTTATAGCAATCAGCCCCAGCATTTT
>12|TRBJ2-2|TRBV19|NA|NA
CASSQRAGELFF
TGTGCCAGTAGTCAAAGAGCCGGGGAGCTGTTTTTT
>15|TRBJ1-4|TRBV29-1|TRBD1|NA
CSVGTGGAGNEKLFF
TGCAGCGTCGGGACAGGGGGCGCGGGTAATGAAAAACTGTTTTTT
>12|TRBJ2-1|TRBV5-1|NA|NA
CASSLGVGEQFF
TGCGCCAGCAGCTTGGGGGTCGGTGAGCAGTTCTTC
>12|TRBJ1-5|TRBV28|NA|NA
CASTSGNQPQHF
TGTGCCAGCACGTCCGGCAATCAGCCCCAGCATTTT
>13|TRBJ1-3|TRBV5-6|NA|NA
CASSQGPGNTIYF
TGTGCCAGCAGCCAGGGACCTGGAAACACCATATATTTT
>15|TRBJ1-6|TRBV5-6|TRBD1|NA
CASSPRTGGISPLHF
TGTGCCAGCAGCCCAAGGACAGGGGGAATTTCACCCCTCCACTTT
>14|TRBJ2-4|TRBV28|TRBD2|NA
CASSPPSGSDIQYF
TGTGCCAGCAGTCCCCCTAGCGGGAGTGACATTCAGTACTTC
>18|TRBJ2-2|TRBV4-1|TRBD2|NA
CASSPYTSGRGNTGELFF
TGCGCCAGCAGCCCCTACACGAGCGGGAGGGGGAACACCGGGGAGCTGTTTTTT
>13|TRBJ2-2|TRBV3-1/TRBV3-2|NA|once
CASSPGYVGELFF
TGTGCCAGCAGCCCCGGATATGTGGGGGAGCTGTTTTTT
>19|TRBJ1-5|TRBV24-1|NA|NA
CATSDLPGTWWPGNQPQHF
TGTGCCACCAGTGATTTGCCCGGGACATGGTGGCCGGGCAATCAGCCCCAGCATTTT
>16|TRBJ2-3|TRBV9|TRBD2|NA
CASSVGASGSTDTQYF
TGTGCCAGCAGCGTAGGGGCTAGCGGAAGCACAGATACGCAGTATTTT
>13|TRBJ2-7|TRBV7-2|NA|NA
CASSLQVPYEQYF
TGTGCCAGCAGCTTGCAGGTCCCCTACGAGCAGTACTTC
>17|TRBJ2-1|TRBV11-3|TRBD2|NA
CASSFARIAGSYNEQFF
TGTGCCAGCAGCTTTGCCCGAATAGCGGGCTCCTACAATGAGCAGTTCTTC
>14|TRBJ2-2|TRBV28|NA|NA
CASRSGADTGELFF
TGTGCCAGCAGATCAGGGGCGGACACCGGGGAGCTGTTTTTT
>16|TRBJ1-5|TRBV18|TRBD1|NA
CASSLQQGGGEQPQHF
TGTGCCAGCTCACTACAACAGGGGGGAGGAGAACAGCCCCAGCATTTT